One sample yielded the 5 T cell receptor beta chains listed below, sequenced in a study of beta chain features in type 1 diabetes. Overall study findings and caveats: Shorter TCRB CDR3s, moderately but significantly so, were found in Type 1 diabetes patients in all four CD4+ subsets.

The isolated RNA, all of it, was reverse transcribed, so expressed TCRB transcripts were what got sequenced. Produced via immunoSEQ multiplex PCR; TCRdb's table is partial and in-frame only. The sample contains 200,000 to 300,000 clones, roughly a tenth of which appear only once. Their target antigens are unknown. Sequencing input: naive CD4+ T cells from blood. The source is a man aged 25 to 45 with type 1 diabetes.

This chain joins TRBV19 and TRBJ2-7; 7 nucleotides line up with TRBD2. V shed 3 bases, J shed 7 bases, and the junction held 6 bases outside the gene matches. This CDR3 is 13 amino acids long. Germline loops: CDR1 LNHDA, CDR2 SQIVND (reference sequence). The chain's CDR3 is CASSIERGGEQYF. CDR3 bases: TGTGCCAGTAGTATCGAGCGGGGTGGAGAGCAGTACTTC.

This clone occurred a few times. This chain joins TRBV25-1 and TRBJ1-1, with TRBD1 identical over 7 bases. The germline V gene has CDR1 MGHDK and CDR2 SYGVNS. The CDR3 runs 13 residues. With 0 bases clipped from V and 7 bases from J, the junction kept 2 bases outside the gene matches. CDR3 sequence: CASSEYWDSEAFF. In nucleotides, the CDR3 is TGTGCCAGCAGTGAATACTGGGACAGTGAAGCTTTCTTT.

This clone was counted between two and nine times. The V gene is TRBV9, the J gene TRBJ2-1, with TRBD2 matching 10 bases. The germline V gene encodes CDR1 SGDLS and CDR2 YYNGEE. J lost 4 bases, V lost 3 bases, and 4 bases had no gene match. The CDR3 runs to 15 residues. CDR3 DNA: TGTGCCAGCAGCGGGGGGACTAGCGTATACAATGAGCAGTTCTTC. Translating gives CASSGGTSVYNEQFF.

This CDR3 reads CASSLEVLGARSNEQFF. The CDR3 region has the DNA TGTGCCAGCAGCTTAGAGGTTCTGGGGGCGCGGAGCAATGAGCAGTTCTTC. The V gene is TRBV11-2, the J gene TRBJ2-1; D might be TRBD1 (6 bases). This CDR3 spans 17 amino acids. Germline CDR1 and CDR2: SGHAT and FQNNGV. Trimming left V 0 bases short and J 6 bases short, with 18 bases between.

This clone turned up a few times. V usage is TRBV7-2 and J usage is TRBJ2-1; 14 bases align to TRBD2. The CDR3 length is 16 residues. Looked up from germline, CDR1 is SGHTA and CDR2 is FQGNSA. V lost 5 bases and J lost 7; bases outside the gene matches: 7. The CDR3 spells CASSPDGTSGGNEQFF. CDR3 in DNA: TGTGCCAGCAGCCCAGACGGGACTAGCGGGGGAAATGAGCAGTTCTTC. Filled out from reference TRBV7-2 and TRBJ2-1, the complete variable domain reads GAGVSQSPSNKVTEKGKDVELRCDPISGHTALYWYRQSLGQGLEFLIYFQGNSAPDKSGLPSDRFSAERTGGSVSTLTIQRTQQEDSAVYLCASSPDGTSGGNEQFFGPGTRLTVL.